This T cell receptor (beta chain) was sequenced during a study of Ad26.COV2.S vaccination and SARS-CoV-2 variants. Looking at the study overall: In the study, Ad26.COV2.S was injected intramuscularly once, or twice 56 days apart.

V shed 3 bases and J 2 bases; nucleotides not matched to a gene: 4. The CDR3 has 14 residues. Germline loops: CDR1 MDHEN, CDR2 SYDVKM. Method: immunoSEQ multiplex PCR; TCRdb's copy keeps in-frame clones and lacks some. The sample records roughly 400,000 clones, roughly 91% being singletons. The treatment here: about 20 received Ad26.COV2.S at low or high dose, single or two shots; several received placebo; per-sample allocation not given. Sampling happened 63 days after the first vaccine or placebo injection. Wuhan-strain SARS-CoV-2 spike was expressed by the Ad26 vector that made up the vaccine. General study points: Vaccinees showed greater spike-specific TCR breadth than placebo recipients.

A word on this clone: What it binds is unknown.

Sequencing was performed on peripheral blood, taken in a trial of Ad26.COV2.S vaccine versus placebo. This rearrangement joins TRBV28 to TRBJ2-7; the match to TRBD2 covers 7 bases. This TCR was recovered from a person between 18 and 59 years old who received the Ad26.COV2.S COVID-19 vaccine or a placebo. The CDR3 DNA sequence: TGTGCCAGCAGTTTGGGGGGGAGGGCCTACGAGCAGTACTTC. It specifies CASSLGGRAYEQYF.